This T cell receptor beta chain was captured in a study of CD8 T cells in ankylosing spondylitis. The ends were cut back, 4 bases at V and 4 bases at J, with 18 bases in the middle. Germline V gene data show CDR1 as SGHRS and CDR2 as YFSETQ. The CDR3 runs to 15 residues. As the method for making TCR beta libraries, quantitative 5'-RACE with molecular barcodes was used. In TCRdb, the 5' RACE reads were re-called with MiXCR into one record per CDR3 protein. Seen here are about 220,000 distinct CDR3 sequences, around 25% observed once, and the top ten hold just over 6.5%. The source material was blood, either unsorted or a sorted T cell fraction (not recorded which). V is TRBV5-1 and J is TRBJ2-7; D could derive from TRBD1 or TRBD2 (6 bases each). The clonotype comes from a male donor with ankylosing spondylitis or in good health (not recorded which). CDR3 nucleotide sequence: TGCGCCAGCAGCCGGAATGGTGGGGGGCAATACGAGCAGTACTTC. This translates into CASSRNGGGQYEQYF.